This TCR beta chain was captured by sequencing in a study of cytomegalovirus exposure and HLA in healthy donors (dated by TCRdb to about 2017). About the study as a whole: An earlier analysis of 550 to 700 of the donors reported approximately 300 Gb of sequence data and approximately 110 million unique TCR beta sequences from 150 million to 200 million T cells. Around 320 gigabases of sequencing data and tens of millions of unique TCR sequences were included in an early release covering roughly 600 HLA-typed donors. The genetic ancestry cluster associated with self-reported Caucasian donors included 81% of the roughly 360 genotyped donors. The study aimed to test whether signatures of past pathogen exposure could be identified by cataloging public T cell receptors. The study profiled the T cell repertoires of about 640 subjects by immunosequencing and related them to cytomegalovirus serostatus. A separate validation cohort of approximately 120 different subjects was used in addition to the roughly 700-subject first cohort. To predict cytomegalovirus infection status, the study combined high-throughput TCR immunosequencing, statistical association of individual TCRs with disease status, and machine learning. In a later analysis, previously published TCR beta repertoires from 500 to 750 donors were re-analyzed and high-resolution HLA genotyping was added so that TCR occurrence patterns could be studied. Rather than drawing on any new phenotypic data, the later analysis identified candidate immune exposures from TCR beta sequences and the way those sequences occurred across donors. An earlier analysis of 587 of the donors used high-throughput TCR beta sequencing to judge whether each TCR beta V gene segment behaved as functional or pseudogenic. Alongside the repertoire data, information on donor age, sex, ethnicity and CMV serostatus was compiled. In a later genetic analysis, genome-wide SNP genotypes for about three fifths of the roughly 670 donors were used, and that subset was treated as a discovery cohort. Every repertoire in the discovery cohort had been generated on one and the same sequencing platform. Class I and class II HLA loci were covered by the typing at four-digit resolution. The number of donors typed differed by locus, with roughly 620-640 for A, B, C, DRB1 and DQB1, roughly 520 for DQA1, about 610 for DPA1, and some 450 for DPB1. Because of strong linkage in the cohort, roughly five DR-DQ haplotypes were treated as single units for association and clustering. Across approximately 400 genotyped donors of the cohort, an average of approximately 240,000 unique TCR beta nucleotide sequences per donor were sequenced, and about a sixth of those sequences were non-productive. Study-wide conclusions, independent of this receptor: It was suggested by the authors that the approach could potentially be generalized to other disease states and immunological phenotypes. Linkage disequilibrium might explain the correlated functional status among segregating V segments, but an unknown experimental factor could not be ruled out. In a later analysis, HLA-associated TCR beta chains showed more clonal expansion and lower generation probabilities than non-associated chains that were equally common. According to a later analysis, most CMV-associated TCR beta chains appeared to be HLA-restricted, and the HLA associations seemed to be driven largely by CMV exposure. Because some donors lacked HLA typing at each locus, the association tests relied only on the typed subset. A later analysis associated about 17,000 TCR beta sequences with specific HLA alleles at a false discovery rate of 0.05. The only immune exposure information available for the cohort was CMV serostatus. The study listed 164 TCR beta chains as associated with cytomegalovirus. In a later genetic analysis, fewer N-insertions in productive TCRs were reported among donors in an Asian-associated ancestry cluster than the approximately 630-donor mean. An earlier analysis of roughly 570 of the donors showed that most TCR beta V segments appeared in productive rearrangements either about 87% or about 30% of the time, which broadly matched IMGT annotations. Sequencing depth was assumed to be roughly uniform across donors in the presence/absence analyses, though that assumption may not hold. While some public TCRs were present in many individuals, most TCR sequences turned up only very rarely across donors. In a later analysis, TCR association rates were found to vary across HLA loci, with the most associated TCRs seen for DRB1 alleles and the fewest for HLA-C alleles. Because the 87-base-pair reads could not distinguish some IMGT-functional V segments, including TRBV6-2 and TRBV6-3, those segments were excluded. In a later analysis, several top co-occurrence clusters were reported to appear linked to parvovirus B19, influenza, CMV and Epstein-Barr virus. When HLA alleles, especially DR and DQ, strongly co-occurred, attributing TCR associations to individual alleles was difficult. An association between a missense DCLRE1C variant and V-gene and J-gene trimming of TCR beta chains was found in a later genetic analysis and replicated in an independent cohort. This cohort had only TCR beta chains sequenced, and the lack of alpha or paired-chain data limited which features could be detected. Because counts were too low, about 18 rarely observed V segments, including chromosome 9 orphons, were excluded from the earlier analysis of 587 of the donors. A few of the identified cytomegalovirus-associated TCR beta chains were confirmed in vitro to be specific for cytomegalovirus antigens. The classifier was reported to diagnose cytomegalovirus status with high specificity and sensitivity in both the original and validation cohorts. A further reported finding was that TCR beta sequences accurately predicted the HLA-A and HLA-B alleles for most subjects in the first cohort. The sequencing pipeline was judged likely to have produced a cluster of highly shared sequence variants as a technical artifact.

This clone was seen only a few times. The antigen it recognizes is unknown. No qualities accompany the bases; no much larger clone lies one base away. The cohort was made up of approximately 700 healthy bone marrow donors. At the time of sampling, every cohort member was nominally healthy, though immune exposures that went unrecorded were likely present. The donor was CMV seronegative and belonged to the group of 320 or so seronegative cohort members. A peripheral blood sample was provided by each donor, and peripheral blood mononuclear cells were used for TCR beta sequencing. The Qiagen DNeasy Blood Extraction Kit was used to extract genomic DNA from the blood cell samples. V is cut back by 5 bases and J by 2 bases, with 6 bases in the junction unmatched. Reading the germline V gene gives CDR1 SGHAT and CDR2 FQNNGV. Measured from the cysteine to the phenylalanine, the CDR3 is 14 residues long. The read is trimmed to its CDR3 DNA, 42 bases read in frame from base 1.

The library was obtained by the immunoSEQ multiplex PCR assay. For the multiplex PCR, a mixture combining 60 forward primers for TCR Vbeta segments and 13 reverse primers for TCR Jbeta segments was used. The CDR3 region of rearranged TCR beta genes was amplified from genomic DNA by a multiplex PCR assay. The amplified TCR beta libraries were sequenced on the Illumina HiSeq System as 87-base-pair reads. On the study's bioinformatics: In a later analysis, some 80 million unique TCR beta chains were counted across the roughly 670 repertoires, and roughly 10 million of these chains were shared by at least two donors. Raw reads were error-corrected and collapsed into unique sequences by a nearest-neighbor algorithm in which closely related sequences were merged to remove PCR and sequencing errors. Alignment of CDR3 sequences to IMGT reference sequences was used to assign V, D and J gene segments. For a sequence to be retained, at least a six-nucleotide match to both a V gene segment and a J gene segment was required. A rearrangement counted as productive if the CDR3 had no stop codons and remained in frame with V and J, and every other rearrangement counted as non-productive. CDR3 was defined by IMGT convention, running from the second conserved V-encoded cysteine to the conserved J-encoded phenylalanine. Sequences without an unambiguous match to a single V gene segment were excluded from the earlier analysis of about 600 of the donors. In an earlier analysis of a few hundred of the donors, V segments were called functional above 56.7% productive rearrangements and were called segregating when the between-donor standard deviation exceeded 5%. A statistical classification framework was developed to diagnose cytomegalovirus status using the catalog of TCR beta chain sequences. V and J gene assignment, in a later analysis, came from comparing TCR nucleotide sequences with IMGT/GENE-DB human TR gene sequences. A later analysis assigned CDR3 sequences and most-parsimonious VDJ recombination scenarios with the TCRdist pipeline. In a later analysis, each TCR beta chain was defined by its CDR3 amino acid sequence together with its V-gene family, and reads without a unique V-gene family were excluded. A later analysis removed roughly 590 highly shared, low-generation-probability nucleotide sequences to deal with suspected cross-contamination and a sequencing artifact. In a later analysis, a clonal expansion index was calculated for each public chain from normalized within-repertoire ranks of inferred template counts. In a later analysis, generation probabilities were computed with a VDJ recombination model fitted to out-of-frame rearrangements, and the resulting probabilities were checked against IGoR. In a later analysis, TCR-TCR, TCR-HLA and TCR-CMV co-occurrence was scored with hypergeometric tests, and a repertoire-size bias correction was applied to TCR pairs. To estimate false discovery rates, a later analysis permuted the HLA or CMV assignments 20 times. In a later analysis, co-occurring TCRs were grouped using DBSCAN, with TCRdist sequence similarity added in when clustering inside HLA-allele-positive subsets. Co-occurrence clustering excluded repertoires with fewer than 30,000 or more than 120,000 public chains, plus five with anomalous nucleotide sharing. TCRdb stores this immuneACCESS table with in-frame sequences only. Part of the clones is absent; in the studies checked, under half of the shortfall reflects unresolved V genes, and no reason is known for the rest. V, J and clone size were drawn from that table, and D and trimming were deduced from the DNA. The sample data list around 120,000 clones, and over 60% of these were observed just once. The ten largest account for over 5.5% of the sample.

The TCR comes from a woman aged 40 to 50 in good health and CMV-seronegative. The specimen sequenced was PBMCs. The chain joins TRBV11-2 to TRBJ2-7; the junction holds 7 bases that match TRBD1. The nucleotide sequence is TGTGCCAGCAGCAAACAGGGGATCCCCTACGAGCAGTACTTC. Its product reads: CASSKQGIPYEQYF. Extended through the reference TRBV11-2 and TRBJ2-7 proteins, this CDR3 yields the full variable domain: EAGVAQSPRYKIIEKRQSVAFWCNPISGHATLYWYQQILGQGPKLLIQFQNNGVVDDSQLPKDRFSAERLKGVDSTLKIQPAKLEDSAVYLCASSKQGIPYEQYFGPGTRLTVT.